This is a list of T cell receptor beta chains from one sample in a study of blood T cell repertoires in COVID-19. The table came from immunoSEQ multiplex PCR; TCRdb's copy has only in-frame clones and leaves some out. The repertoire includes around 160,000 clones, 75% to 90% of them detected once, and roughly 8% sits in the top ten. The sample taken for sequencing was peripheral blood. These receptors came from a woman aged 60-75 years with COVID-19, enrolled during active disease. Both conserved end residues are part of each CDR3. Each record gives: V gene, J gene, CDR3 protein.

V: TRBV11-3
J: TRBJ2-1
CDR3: CASSIERGESYNEQFF

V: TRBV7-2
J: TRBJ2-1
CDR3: CASSAKAHRLSSYNEQFF

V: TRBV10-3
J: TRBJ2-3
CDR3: CASSAGALSTDTQYF

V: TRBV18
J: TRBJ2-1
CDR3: CASSPPYRGKQFF

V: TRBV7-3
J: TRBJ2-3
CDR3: CASSLRADGRADTQYF

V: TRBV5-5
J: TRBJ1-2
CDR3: CASSPWGPDYGYTF

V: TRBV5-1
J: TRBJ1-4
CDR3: CASSFDNAPNEKLFF

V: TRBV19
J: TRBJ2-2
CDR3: CASQGGATNTGELFF

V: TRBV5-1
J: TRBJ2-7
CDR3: CASSPGPAYYEQYF

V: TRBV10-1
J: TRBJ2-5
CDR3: CASSGIQGQETQYF

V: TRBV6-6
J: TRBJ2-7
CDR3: CASSYLRSGTGGEQYF

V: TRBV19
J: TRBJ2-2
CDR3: CASTGGAARNTGELFF

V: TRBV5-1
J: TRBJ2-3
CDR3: CASSSGTSGTDTQYF

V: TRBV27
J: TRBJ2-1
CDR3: CASSPQGLRYNEQFF

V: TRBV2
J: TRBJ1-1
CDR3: CASSRRNTEAFF

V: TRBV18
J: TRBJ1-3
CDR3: CASSTTLSSGNTIYF

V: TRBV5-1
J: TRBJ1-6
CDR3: CASSLQGADSPLHF

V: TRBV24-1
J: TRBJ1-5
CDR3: CATRDREYNQPQHF

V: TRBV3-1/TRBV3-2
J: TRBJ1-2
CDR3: CASSPVRGGADGYTF

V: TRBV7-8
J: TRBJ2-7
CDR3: CASSLVPAGGEYEQYF

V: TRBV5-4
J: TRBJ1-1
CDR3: CASSSGGTGRFPPGQAFF

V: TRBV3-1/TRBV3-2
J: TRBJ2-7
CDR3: CASSQERGDRVPEQYF

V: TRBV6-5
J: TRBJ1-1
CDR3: CASSYDRANTEAFF

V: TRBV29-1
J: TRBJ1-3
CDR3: CSAITGTGGGNTIYF

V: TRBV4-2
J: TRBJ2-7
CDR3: CASSQEWTGYEQYF

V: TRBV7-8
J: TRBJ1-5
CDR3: CASSANTGENSNQPQHF

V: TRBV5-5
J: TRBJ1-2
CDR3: CASGGAGGYTF

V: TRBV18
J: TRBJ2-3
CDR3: CASMMLGDPTDTQYF

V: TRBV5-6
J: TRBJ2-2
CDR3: CASSLRVSGVLRGGELFF